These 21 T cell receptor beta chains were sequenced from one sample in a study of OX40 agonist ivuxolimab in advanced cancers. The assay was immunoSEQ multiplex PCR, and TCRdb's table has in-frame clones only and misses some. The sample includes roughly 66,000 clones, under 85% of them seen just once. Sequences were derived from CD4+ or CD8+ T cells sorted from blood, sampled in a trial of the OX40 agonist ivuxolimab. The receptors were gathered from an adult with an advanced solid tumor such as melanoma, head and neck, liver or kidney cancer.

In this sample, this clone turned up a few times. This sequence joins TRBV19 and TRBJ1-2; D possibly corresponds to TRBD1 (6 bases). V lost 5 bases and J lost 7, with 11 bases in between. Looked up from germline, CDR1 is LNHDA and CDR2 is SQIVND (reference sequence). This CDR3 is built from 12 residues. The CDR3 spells CASSYREGGYTF. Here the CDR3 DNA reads TGTGCCAGTAGTTACAGGGAGGGTGGCTACACCTTC.

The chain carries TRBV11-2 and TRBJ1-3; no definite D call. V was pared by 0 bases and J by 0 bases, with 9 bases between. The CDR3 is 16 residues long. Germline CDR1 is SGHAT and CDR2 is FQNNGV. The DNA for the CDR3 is TGTGCCAGCAGCTTAGATCTTGGGCTCTCTGGAAACACCATATATTTT. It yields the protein CASSLDLGLSGNTIYF.

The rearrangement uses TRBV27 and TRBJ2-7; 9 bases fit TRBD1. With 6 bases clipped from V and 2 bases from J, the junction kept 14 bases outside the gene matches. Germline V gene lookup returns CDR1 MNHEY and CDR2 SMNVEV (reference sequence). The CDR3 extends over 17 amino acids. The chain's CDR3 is CASRTGGPSGLAYEQYF. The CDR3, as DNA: TGTGCCAGCAGGACAGGGGGGCCTAGCGGTTTAGCCTACGAGCAGTACTTC.

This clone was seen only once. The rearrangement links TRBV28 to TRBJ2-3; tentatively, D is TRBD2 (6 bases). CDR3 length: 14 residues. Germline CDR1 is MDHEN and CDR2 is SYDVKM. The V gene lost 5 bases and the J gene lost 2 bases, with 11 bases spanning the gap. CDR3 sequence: CASSVASATDTQYF. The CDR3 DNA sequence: TGTGCCAGCAGTGTGGCTAGCGCCACAGATACGCAGTATTTT. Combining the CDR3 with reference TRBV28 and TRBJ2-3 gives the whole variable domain DVKVTQSSRYLVKRTGEKVFLECVQDMDHENMFWYRQDPGLGLRLIYFSYDVKMKEKGDIPEGYSVSREKKERFSLILESASTNQTSMYLCASSVASATDTQYFGPGTRLTVL.

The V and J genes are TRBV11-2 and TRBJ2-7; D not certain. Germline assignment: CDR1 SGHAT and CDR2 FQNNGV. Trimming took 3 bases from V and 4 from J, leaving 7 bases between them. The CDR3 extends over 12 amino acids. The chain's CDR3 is CASSLARYEQYF. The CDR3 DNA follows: TGTGCCAGCAGCTTGGCAAGGTACGAGCAGTACTTC. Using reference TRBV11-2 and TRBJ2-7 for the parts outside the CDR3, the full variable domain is EAGVAQSPRYKIIEKRQSVAFWCNPISGHATLYWYQQILGQGPKLLIQFQNNGVVDDSQLPKDRFSAERLKGVDSTLKIQPAKLEDSAVYLCASSLARYEQYFGPGTRLTVT.

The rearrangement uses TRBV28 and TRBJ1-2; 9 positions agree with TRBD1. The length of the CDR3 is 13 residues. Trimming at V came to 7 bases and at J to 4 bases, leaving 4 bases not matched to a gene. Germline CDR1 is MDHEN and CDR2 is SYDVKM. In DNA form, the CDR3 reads TGTGCCAGCAACGGACAGGGGAGCTATGGCTACACCTTC. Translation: CASNGQGSYGYTF.

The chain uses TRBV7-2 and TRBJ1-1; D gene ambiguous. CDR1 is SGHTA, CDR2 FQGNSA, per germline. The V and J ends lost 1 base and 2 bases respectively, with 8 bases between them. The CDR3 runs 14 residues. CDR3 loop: CASSLDWGNTEAFF. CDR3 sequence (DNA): TGTGCCAGCAGCTTAGATTGGGGAAACACTGAAGCTTTCTTT.

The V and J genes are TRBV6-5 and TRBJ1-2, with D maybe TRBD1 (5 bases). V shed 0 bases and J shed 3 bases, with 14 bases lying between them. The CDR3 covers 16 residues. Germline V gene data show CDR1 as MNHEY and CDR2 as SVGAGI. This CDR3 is CASSYSRGSGDYGYTF. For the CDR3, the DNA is TGTGCCAGCAGTTACTCGAGGGGCTCCGGAGACTATGGCTACACCTTC.

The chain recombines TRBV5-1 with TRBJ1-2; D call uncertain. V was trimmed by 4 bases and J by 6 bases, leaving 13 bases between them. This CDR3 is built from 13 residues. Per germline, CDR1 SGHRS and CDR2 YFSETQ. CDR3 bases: TGCGCCAGCAGCCCCGGGGATCGGGATGGCTACACCTTC. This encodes CASSPGDRDGYTF. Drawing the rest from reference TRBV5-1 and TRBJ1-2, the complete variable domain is KAGVTQTPRYLIKTRGQQVTLSCSPISGHRSVSWYQQTPGQGLQFLFEYFSETQRNKGNFPGRFSGRQFSNSRSEMNVSTLELGDSALYLCASSPGDRDGYTFGSGTRLTVV.

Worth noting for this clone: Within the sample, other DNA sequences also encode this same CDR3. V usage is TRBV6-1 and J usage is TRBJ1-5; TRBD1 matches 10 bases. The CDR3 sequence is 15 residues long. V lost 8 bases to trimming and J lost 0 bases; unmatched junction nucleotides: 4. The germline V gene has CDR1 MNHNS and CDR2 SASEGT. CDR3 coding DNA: TGTGCCAGCTTTAGGGACAGGGGTAGCAATCAGCCCCAGCATTTT. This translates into CASFRDRGSNQPQHF.

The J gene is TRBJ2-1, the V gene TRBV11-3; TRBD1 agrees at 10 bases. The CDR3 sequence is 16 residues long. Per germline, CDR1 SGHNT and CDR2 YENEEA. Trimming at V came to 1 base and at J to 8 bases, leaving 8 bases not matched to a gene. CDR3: CASSLVVWTGGYEQFF. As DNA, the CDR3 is TGTGCCAGCAGCTTAGTCGTTTGGACAGGGGGGTATGAGCAGTTCTTC. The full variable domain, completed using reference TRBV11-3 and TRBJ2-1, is EAGVVQSPRYKIIEKKQPVAFWCNPISGHNTLYWYLQNLGQGPELLIRYENEEAVDDSQLPKDRFSAERLKGVDSTLKIQPAELGDSAVYLCASSLVVWTGGYEQFFGPGTRLTVL.

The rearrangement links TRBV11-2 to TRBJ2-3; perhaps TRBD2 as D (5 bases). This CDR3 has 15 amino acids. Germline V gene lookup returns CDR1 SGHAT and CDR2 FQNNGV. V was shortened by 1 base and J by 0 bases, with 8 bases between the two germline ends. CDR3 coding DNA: TGTGCCAGCAGCTTAGCGTGGACTAGCACAGATACGCAGTATTTT. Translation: CASSLAWTSTDTQYF.

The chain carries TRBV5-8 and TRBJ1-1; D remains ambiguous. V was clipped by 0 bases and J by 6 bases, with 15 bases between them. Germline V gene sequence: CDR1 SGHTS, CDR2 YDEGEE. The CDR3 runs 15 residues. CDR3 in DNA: TGTGCCAGCAGCTTGGAGGCGGCCGCGTTGGCTGAAGCTTTCTTT. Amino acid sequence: CASSLEAAALAEAFF.

CDR3 region: CASSRTGANEQYF. Here the CDR3 DNA reads TGTGCCAGCAGCAGGACAGGGGCAAACGAGCAGTACTTC. The genes are TRBV7-9 and TRBJ2-7, with TRBD1 matching over 9 bases. The germline V gene encodes CDR1 SEHNR and CDR2 FQNEAQ (reference sequence). With 5 bases clipped from V and 5 bases from J, the junction kept 4 bases outside the gene matches. This CDR3 is built from 13 residues.

The CDR3 region has the DNA TGCGCCAGCAGTCCAACAGGGTTCGGTGAAGCTTTCTTT. This codes for CASSPTGFGEAFF. This rearrangement joins TRBV5-1 to TRBJ1-1; D is possibly TRBD1 (6 bases). This CDR3 contains 13 residues. Trimming pared 5 bases from V and 7 bases from J, leaving 15 bases between. The germline CDR1 and CDR2 sequences are SGHRS and YFSETQ.

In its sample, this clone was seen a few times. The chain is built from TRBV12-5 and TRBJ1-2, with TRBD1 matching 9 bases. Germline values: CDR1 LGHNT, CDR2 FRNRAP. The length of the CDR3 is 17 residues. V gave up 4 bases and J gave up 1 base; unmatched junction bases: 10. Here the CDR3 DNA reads TGTGCTAGTGGTTCTGGACAGGGGACCCGGGGTAACTATGGCTACACCTTC. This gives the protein CASGSGQGTRGNYGYTF.

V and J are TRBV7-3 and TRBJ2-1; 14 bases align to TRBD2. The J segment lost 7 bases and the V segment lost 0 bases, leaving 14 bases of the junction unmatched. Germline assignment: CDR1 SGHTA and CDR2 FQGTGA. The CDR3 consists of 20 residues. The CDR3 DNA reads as TGTGCCAGCAGCTTAACTCCTACTGGCCTGACTAGCGGGAGGGCGAATGAGCAGTTCTTC. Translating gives CASSLTPTGLTSGRANEQFF.

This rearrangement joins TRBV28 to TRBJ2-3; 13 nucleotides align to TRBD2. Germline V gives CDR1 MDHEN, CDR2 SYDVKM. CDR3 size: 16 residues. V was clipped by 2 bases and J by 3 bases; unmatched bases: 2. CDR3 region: CASSLGTSGMTDTQYF. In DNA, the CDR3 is TGTGCCAGCAGTTTAGGGACTAGCGGGATGACAGATACGCAGTATTTT.

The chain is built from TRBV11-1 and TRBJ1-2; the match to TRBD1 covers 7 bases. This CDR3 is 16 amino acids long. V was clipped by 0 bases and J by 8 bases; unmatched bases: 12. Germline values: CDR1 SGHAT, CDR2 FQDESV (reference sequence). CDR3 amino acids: CASSLAPVTGVGGYTF. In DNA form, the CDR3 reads TGTGCCAGCAGCTTAGCCCCGGTTACAGGGGTGGGCGGCTACACCTTC.

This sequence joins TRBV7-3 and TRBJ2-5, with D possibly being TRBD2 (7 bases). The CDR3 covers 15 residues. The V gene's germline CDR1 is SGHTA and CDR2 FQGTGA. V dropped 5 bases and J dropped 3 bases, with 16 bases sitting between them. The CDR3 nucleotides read TGTGCCAGCAGCGCCAACGGGGGGACAAAAGAGACCCAGTACTTC. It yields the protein CASSANGGTKETQYF.

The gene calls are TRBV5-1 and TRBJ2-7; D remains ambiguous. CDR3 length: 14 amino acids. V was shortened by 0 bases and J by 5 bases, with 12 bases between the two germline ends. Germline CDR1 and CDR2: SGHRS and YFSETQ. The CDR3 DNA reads TGCGCCAGCAGCTTGGCAAGGGTTGACGACGAGCAGTACTTC. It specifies CASSLARVDDEQYF.